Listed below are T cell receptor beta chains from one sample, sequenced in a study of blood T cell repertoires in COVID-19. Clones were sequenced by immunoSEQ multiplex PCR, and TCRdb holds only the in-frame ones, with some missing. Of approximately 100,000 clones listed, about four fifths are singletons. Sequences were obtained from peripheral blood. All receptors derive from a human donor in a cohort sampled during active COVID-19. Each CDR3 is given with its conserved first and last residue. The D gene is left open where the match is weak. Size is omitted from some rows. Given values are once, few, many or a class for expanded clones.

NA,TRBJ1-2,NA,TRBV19,TGTGCCAGTAGTATAGACCGGAACCTACTAGGGTATGGCTACACCTTC,CASSIDRNLLGYGYTF
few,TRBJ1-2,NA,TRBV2,TGTGCCAGCAGTCCGATGACAGTTTTGGACTATGGCTACACCTTC,CASSPMTVLDYGYTF
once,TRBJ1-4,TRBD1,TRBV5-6,TGTGCCAGCAGCCTACAGGGGCAGAATGAAAAACTGTTTTTT,CASSLQGQNEKLFF
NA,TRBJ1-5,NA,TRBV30,TGTGCCTGGTCGAACCGAGCCAATCAGCCCCAGCATTTT,CAWSNRANQPQHF
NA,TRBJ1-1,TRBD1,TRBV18,TGTGCCAGCTCACCGAGCCTGGGACAGGGGAACACTGAAGCTTTCTTT,CASSPSLGQGNTEAFF
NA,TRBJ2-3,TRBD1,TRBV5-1,TGCGCCAGCAGCTTGTTACAGGGGGTTCCAGATACGCAGTATTTT,CASSLLQGVPDTQYF
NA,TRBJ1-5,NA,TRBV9,TGTGCGAGCTCTCAAGGGGATCAGCCCCAGCATTTT,CASSQGDQPQHF
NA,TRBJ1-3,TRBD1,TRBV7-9,TGTGCCAGCAGCTCGGGACAGCCAAGGAATGGAAACACCATATATTTT,CASSSGQPRNGNTIYF
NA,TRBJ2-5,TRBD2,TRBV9,TGTGCCAGCAGCGTAGACGCGGGGGACGAGACCCAGTACTTC,CASSVDAGDETQYF
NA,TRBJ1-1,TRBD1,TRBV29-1,TGCAGCGCCAGAAACAGGGGGGAAGCTTTCTTT,CSARNRGEAFF
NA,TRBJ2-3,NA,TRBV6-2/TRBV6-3,TGTGCCAGCAGTTACCGTCCAGGGTTGAGCACAGATACGCAGTATTTT,CASSYRPGLSTDTQYF
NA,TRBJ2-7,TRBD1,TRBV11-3,TGTGCCAGCAGCCTGCAGACAGGGGACGAGCAGTACTTC,CASSLQTGDEQYF
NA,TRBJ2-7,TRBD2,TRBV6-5,TGTGCCAGCAGTCCGAGCGGGAGGTCCCCCTACGAGCAGTACTTC,CASSPSGRSPYEQYF
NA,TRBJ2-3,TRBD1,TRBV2,TGTGCCACCACTGCCGGGACAGGTTCCACAGATACGCAGTATTTT,CATTAGTGSTDTQYF
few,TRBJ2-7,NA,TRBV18,TGTGCCAGCTCACCACGGACAACGGTGGCCTACGAGCAGTACTTC,CASSPRTTVAYEQYF
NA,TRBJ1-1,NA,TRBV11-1,TGTGCCAGCGGTCTCCGGGGGAACACTGAAGCTTTCTTT,CASGLRGNTEAFF
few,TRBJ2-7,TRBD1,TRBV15,TGTGCCACCAGCAATCGCTATCGACAGGGCCCCACCTCCTACGAGCAGTACTTC,CATSNRYRQGPTSYEQYF
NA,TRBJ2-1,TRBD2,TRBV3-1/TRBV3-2,TGTGCCAGCAGTGGACTAGCGGGCACCGGCGGCTCCTACAATGAGCAGTTCTTC,CASSGLAGTGGSYNEQFF
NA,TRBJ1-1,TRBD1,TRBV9,TGTGCCAGCAGTAGACAGGGTACTGAAGCTTTCTTT,CASSRQGTEAFF
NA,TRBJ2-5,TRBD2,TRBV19,TGTGCCAGTAGTATTGGACTAGCGGGAGTAGAGACCCAGTACTTC,CASSIGLAGVETQYF
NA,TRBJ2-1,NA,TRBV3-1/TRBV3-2,TGTGCCAGCAGCCAAGATTCCGACTTGTGGGGTTCGGGGGAGTTCTTC,CASSQDSDLWGSGEFF
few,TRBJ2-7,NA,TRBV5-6,TGTGCCAGCAGCTTGGGTGGCCGCCCCTACGAGCAGTACTTC,CASSLGGRPYEQYF
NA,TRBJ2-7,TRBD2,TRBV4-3,TGCGCCAGCAGCCCAAGCTTAGCGGGGATCTACGAGCAGTACTTC,CASSPSLAGIYEQYF
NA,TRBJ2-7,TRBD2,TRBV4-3,TGCGCCAGCAGCCAAGATCTGAGCGGGGACGCGTACGAGCAGTACTTC,CASSQDLSGDAYEQYF
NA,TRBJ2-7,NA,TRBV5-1,TGCGCCAGCAGGGGAAGCGGGCCCACCCAATACGGCGAGCAGTACTTC,CASRGSGPTQYGEQYF
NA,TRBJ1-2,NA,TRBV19,TGTGCCAGTAATCTAAAAGGGGATTCGAACTATGGCTACACCTTC,CASNLKGDSNYGYTF
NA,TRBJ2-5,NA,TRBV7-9,TGTGCCAGCAGCTTAGTTGGTCGGGTGGAGACCCAGTACTTC,CASSLVGRVETQYF
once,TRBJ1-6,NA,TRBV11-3,TGTGCCAGCAGCCCCGTGGAGAATTCACCCCTCCACTTT,CASSPVENSPLHF
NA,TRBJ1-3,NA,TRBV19,TGTGCCAGTAGCCCGTGGGAGACTGGAAACACCATATATTTT,CASSPWETGNTIYF
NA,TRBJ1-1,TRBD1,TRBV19,TGTGCCAGTACAAGGGCAGGGGGTCACACTGAAGCTTTCTTT,CASTRAGGHTEAFF
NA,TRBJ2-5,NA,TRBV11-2,TGTGCCAGCAGGGCGGGAATCTCTGAAGAGACCCAGTACTTC,CASRAGISEETQYF
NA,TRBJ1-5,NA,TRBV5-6,TGTGCCAGCAGCCGCCGAGTAATAGCGGGCAATCAGCCCCAGCATTTT,CASSRRVIAGNQPQHF
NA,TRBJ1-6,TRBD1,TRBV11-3,TGTGCCAGCAGGGGCAGGGGGCTCTATAATTCACCCCTCCACTTT,CASRGRGLYNSPLHF
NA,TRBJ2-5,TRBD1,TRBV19,TGTGCCAGTAGCGAGACAGGGGGGAGGGAGACCCAGTACTTC,CASSETGGRETQYF
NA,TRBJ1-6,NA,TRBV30,TGTGCCTGGCAGGAGGATTCACCCCTCCACTTT,CAWQEDSPLHF
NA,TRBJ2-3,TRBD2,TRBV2,TGTGCCTGCCGACTAGCGAGTAGCACAGATACGCAGTATTTT,CACRLASSTDTQYF
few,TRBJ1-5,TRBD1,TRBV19,TGTGCCAGTAGTATCTCGACAGGGAATCAGCCCCAGCATTTT,CASSISTGNQPQHF
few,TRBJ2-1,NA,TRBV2,TGTGCCAGCGGAAGGACAAAAGACAATGAGCAGTTCTTC,CASGRTKDNEQFF
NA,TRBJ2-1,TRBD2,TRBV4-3,TGCGCCAGCAGCCAAGGGACTAGCGGGGGAGCCTCCTACAATGAGCAGTTCTTC,CASSQGTSGGASYNEQFF
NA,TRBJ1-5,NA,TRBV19,TGTGCCAGTAGTATCTTTCAGGGGCCGAATCAGCCCCAGCATTTT,CASSIFQGPNQPQHF
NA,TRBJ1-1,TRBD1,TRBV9,TGTGCCAGCAGCGTAGGTGGACAGGGGAACACTGAAGCTTTCTTT,CASSVGGQGNTEAFF
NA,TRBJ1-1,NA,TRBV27,TGTGCCAGCAGTTCGACAGTTTTCGGAACTGGCGTCACTGAAGCTTTCTTT,CASSSTVFGTGVTEAFF
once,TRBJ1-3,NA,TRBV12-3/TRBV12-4,TGTGCCAGCAGCCAAACCAGGGACACCATATATTTT,CASSQTRDTIYF